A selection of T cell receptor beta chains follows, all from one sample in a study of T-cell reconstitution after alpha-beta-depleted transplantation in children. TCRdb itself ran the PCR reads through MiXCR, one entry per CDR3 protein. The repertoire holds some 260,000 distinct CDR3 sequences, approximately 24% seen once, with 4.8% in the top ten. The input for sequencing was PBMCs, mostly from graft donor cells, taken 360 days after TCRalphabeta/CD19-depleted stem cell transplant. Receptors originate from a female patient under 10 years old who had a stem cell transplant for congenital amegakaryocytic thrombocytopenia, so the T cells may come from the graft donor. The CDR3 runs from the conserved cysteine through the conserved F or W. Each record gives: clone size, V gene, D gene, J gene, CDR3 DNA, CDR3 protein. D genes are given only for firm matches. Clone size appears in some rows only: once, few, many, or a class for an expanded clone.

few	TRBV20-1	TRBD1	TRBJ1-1	TGCAGTGCTGATGGACAGGAAAGAGCTTTCTTT	CSADGQERAFF
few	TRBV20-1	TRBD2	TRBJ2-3	TGCAGTGCTAGACCCCCCAGCGGGAGTGGAGGAGATACGCAGTATTTT	CSARPPSGSGGDTQYF
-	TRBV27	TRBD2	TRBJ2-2	TGTGCCAGCAGTTTATTCAGCGGGAAGGCTGTTAGGGAGCTGTTTTTT	CASSLFSGKAVRELFF
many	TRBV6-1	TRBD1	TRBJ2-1	TGTGCCAGCAGCCGGACAGGAGACAATGAGCAGTTCTTC	CASSRTGDNEQFF
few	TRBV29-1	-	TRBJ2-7	TGCAGCGTTGGGTCCGGAATGCCGTACGAGCAGTACTTC	CSVGSGMPYEQYF
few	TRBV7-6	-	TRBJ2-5	TGTGCCAGCAGCCCCTGGGCGGCCAGGGAGCCTGGAGAGACCCAGTACTTC	CASSPWAAREPGETQYF
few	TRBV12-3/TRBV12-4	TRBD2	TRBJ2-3	TGTGCCAGCAGTTTGTGGCGGGAGGCAGATACGCAGTATTTT	CASSLWREADTQYF
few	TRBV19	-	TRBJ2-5	TGTGCCAGTAGTGGGCACCTGGTTGAGACCCAGTACTTC	CASSGHLVETQYF
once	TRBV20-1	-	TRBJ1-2	TGCAGTGCCCGAAATAGGTGGGTCCTCTATGGCTACACCTTC	CSARNRWVLYGYTF
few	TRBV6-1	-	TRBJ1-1	TGTGCCAGCAGAAAAATAACTCCCCTGGGCGCTGAAGCTTTCTTT	CASRKITPLGAEAFF
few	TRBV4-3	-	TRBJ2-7	TGCGCCAGCAGCCAAGATTATTCGTTCGGGTACGAGCAGTACTTC	CASSQDYSFGYEQYF
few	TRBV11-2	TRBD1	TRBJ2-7	TGTGCCAGCAGCTTAGGGTTCTCGGGACAGGGTTCCTCCTACGAGCAGTACTTC	CASSLGFSGQGSSYEQYF
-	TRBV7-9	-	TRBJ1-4	TGTGCCAGCAGCTCTCAGGGGACTGCAACTAATGAAAAACTGTTTTTT	CASSSQGTATNEKLFF
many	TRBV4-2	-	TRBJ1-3	TGTGCCAGCAGCCAAGGGAGTGGAAACACCATATATTTT	CASSQGSGNTIYF
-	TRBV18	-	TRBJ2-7	TGTGCCAGCTCAGCAGGATACTACGAGCAGTACTTC	CASSAGYYEQYF
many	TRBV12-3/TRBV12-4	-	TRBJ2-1	TGTGCCAGCAGCCAGGGCAATGAGCAGTTCTTC	CASSQGNEQFF
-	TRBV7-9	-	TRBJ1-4	TGTGCCAGCAGCCCGAGGACCCTTTCCTCAACTAATGAAAAACTGTTTTTT	CASSPRTLSSTNEKLFF
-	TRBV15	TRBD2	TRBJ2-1	TGTGCCACCAGCAGTGGATGGAATAGCGGGTCTTACAATGAGCAGTTCTTC	CATSSGWNSGSYNEQFF
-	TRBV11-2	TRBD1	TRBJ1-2	TGTGCCAGCAGCTTACACAGGGGTGGCTACACCTTC	CASSLHRGGYTF
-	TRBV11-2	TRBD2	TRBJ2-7	TGTGCCAGCAGCTTAGAGGGACTAGCGGATTCTTCCTACGAGCAGTACTTC	CASSLEGLADSSYEQYF
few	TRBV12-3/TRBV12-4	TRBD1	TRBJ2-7	TGTGCCAGCAGTGGGTGGTCAGGGGGTTCCCCCTACGAGCAGTACTTC	CASSGWSGGSPYEQYF
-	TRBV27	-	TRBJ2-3	TGTGCCAGCAGACGGACCGTCACAGATACGCAGTATTTT	CASRRTVTDTQYF
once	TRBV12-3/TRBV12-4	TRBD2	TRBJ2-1	TGTGCCAGCAGCGGGACTAGCGTGTACAATGAGCAGTTCTTC	CASSGTSVYNEQFF
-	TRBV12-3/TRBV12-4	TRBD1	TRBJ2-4	TGTGCCAGCAGCCCGGACAGGGTGGCCAAAAACATTCAGTACTTC	CASSPDRVAKNIQYF
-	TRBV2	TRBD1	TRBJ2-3	TGTGCCAGCACCCTTTTGGACAGGAGGGATACGCAGTATTTT	CASTLLDRRDTQYF
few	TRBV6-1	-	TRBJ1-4	TGTGCCAGCAGGTCGAGGGGGTTTGCAACTAATGAAAAACTGTTTTTT	CASRSRGFATNEKLFF
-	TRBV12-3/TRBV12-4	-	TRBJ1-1	TGTGCCAGCACGACAGGTGCCCGATCTGAAGCTTTCTTT	CASTTGARSEAFF
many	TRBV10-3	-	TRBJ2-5	TGTGCCATCAGTGAGTCGAGGTTTCAAGAGACCCAGTACTTC	CAISESRFQETQYF
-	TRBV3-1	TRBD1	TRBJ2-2	TGTGCCAGCACCCGGGACAGACCCTTCACCGGGGAGCTGTTTTTT	CASTRDRPFTGELFF
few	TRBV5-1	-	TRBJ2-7	TGCGCCAGCAGCTCTACAGGGAGCCCTTACGAGCAGTACTTC	CASSSTGSPYEQYF
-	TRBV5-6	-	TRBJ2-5	TGTGCCAGCAGCTTGGCAGGTGGTTTCAGACAAGAGACCCAGTACTTC	CASSLAGGFRQETQYF
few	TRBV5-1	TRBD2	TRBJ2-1	TGCGCCAGCAGGAACGGGACTAGTGTCCCTCGGCAGTTCTTC	CASRNGTSVPRQFF
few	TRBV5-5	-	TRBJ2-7	TGTGCCAGCATGTCAGGGCCCACCACAGGGTTCTACGAGCAGTACTTC	CASMSGPTTGFYEQYF
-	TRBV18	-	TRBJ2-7	TGTGCCAGCTCAGCGTCATCCGGGACCTCGCACCACGAGCAGTACTTC	CASSASSGTSHHEQYF
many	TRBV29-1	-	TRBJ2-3	TGCAGCGTTGAGGTTCTGGGGGATACGCAGTATTTT	CSVEVLGDTQYF
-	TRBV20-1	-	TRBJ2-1	TGCAGTGCTGGGGACCAGGAGAAATCCTACAATGAGCAGTTCTTC	CSAGDQEKSYNEQFF
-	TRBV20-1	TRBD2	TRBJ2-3	TGCAGTGCTAGGACTAGCGGGGTGATAGTAGATACGCAGTATTTT	CSARTSGVIVDTQYF
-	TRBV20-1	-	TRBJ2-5	TGCAGTGCCAACTCCGACAGGCAAGAGACCCAGTACTTC	CSANSDRQETQYF
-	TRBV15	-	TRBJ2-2	TGTGCCACCAGCCGAACCGGGACAACCACCGGGGAGCTGTTTTTT	CATSRTGTTTGELFF
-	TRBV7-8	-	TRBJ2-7	TGTGCCAGCAGCTTCAAGGACGGATCCTACGAGCAGTACTTC	CASSFKDGSYEQYF
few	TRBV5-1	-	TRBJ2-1	TGCGCCAGCAGCTTGGAGGGGTGGGATTACAATGAGCAGTTCTTC	CASSLEGWDYNEQFF
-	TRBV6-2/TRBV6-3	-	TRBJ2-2	TGTGCCAGCACCCAAGTCTACGGGGAGCTGTTTTTT	CASTQVYGELFF
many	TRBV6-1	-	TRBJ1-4	TGTGCCAGCAGAAGGGGGGCAAATGAAAAACTGTTTTTT	CASRRGANEKLFF
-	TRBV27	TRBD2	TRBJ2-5	TGTGCCAGCAGTTTATTGCGGGGGGCATCACAAGAGACCCAGTACTTC	CASSLLRGASQETQYF